This T cell receptor (beta chain) was profiled in a study of T cell changes during pregnancy in multiple sclerosis. Germline values: CDR1 MNHEY, CDR2 SVGAGI. The CDR3 extends over 14 amino acids. Trimming took off 0 bases at V and 11 bases at J, with 16 bases between the two ends. The table came from immunoSEQ multiplex PCR; TCRdb's copy has only in-frame clones and leaves some out. The sample contains over 35,000 clones, 70% to 90% of which appear only once. Sequences were derived from CD4+ T cells from peripheral blood mononuclear cells, sampled after pregnancy. The TCR comes from a female donor with multiple sclerosis, enrolled in a pregnancy study. The chain employs TRBV6-5 and TRBJ1-2, with unresolved D. As DNA, the CDR3 is TGTGCCAGCAGTTACTCGGTTCCTTCCAGGTTATACACCTTC. It translates to CASSYSVPSRLYTF.